A single sample is the source of the 29 T cell receptor beta chains below, sequenced in a study of lymphopenia after photon versus proton radiotherapy. Method: immunoSEQ multiplex PCR; TCRdb's copy keeps in-frame clones and lacks some. The table has some 45,000 clones, under 85% seen once. This specimen was peripheral blood, taken from a patient treated with proton-based radiotherapy. The receptors originated from a woman between 65 and 79 years old with pancreatic cancer.

This clone came up many times. V and J are TRBV30 and TRBJ2-7, with D maybe TRBD1 (5 bases). The CDR3 covers 13 residues. CDR1 and CDR2 (germline): GTSNPN, SVGIG (reference sequence). Trimming removed 4 bases at V and 3 bases at J, with 13 bases between. The CDR3 is CAWTQGTIYEQYF. The CDR3 DNA reads as TGTGCCTGGACGCAGGGAACGATCTACGAGCAGTACTTC. Full variable domain (outside the CDR3, taken from reference TRBV30 and TRBJ2-7): SQTIHQWPATLVQPVGSPLSLECTVEGTSNPNLYWYRQAAGRGLQLLFYSVGIGQISSEVPQNLSASRPQDRQFILSSKKLLLSDSGFYLCAWTQGTIYEQYFGPGTRLTVT.

The chain carries TRBV2 and TRBJ2-1, with D perhaps TRBD1 (6 bases). Between the trimmed V and J ends, which lost 9 bases and 10 bases, there was a span of 25 bases. The germline V gene has CDR1 SNHLY and CDR2 FYNNEI. This CDR3 spans 15 amino acids. CDR3 DNA: TGTGCCAGGAACTCAGGACAGTCCGTAGTGGGGGAGCAGTTCTTC. Translated: CARNSGQSVVGEQFF.

The rearrangement uses TRBV5-1 and TRBJ2-1, with 14 bases matching TRBD2. The CDR3 totals 16 residues. Per the germline V gene, CDR1 is SGHRS and CDR2 is YFSETQ. V lost 4 bases and J lost 4; bases outside the gene matches: 4. This chain's CDR3 is CASSATSGRGYNEQFF. DNA for the CDR3: TGCGCCAGCAGCGCGACTAGCGGGAGGGGTTACAATGAGCAGTTCTTC. The variable domain in full, completed from reference TRBV5-1 and TRBJ2-1, reads KAGVTQTPRYLIKTRGQQVTLSCSPISGHRSVSWYQQTPGQGLQFLFEYFSETQRNKGNFPGRFSGRQFSNSRSEMNVSTLELGDSALYLCASSATSGRGYNEQFFGPGTRLTVL.

This chain joins TRBV7-2 and TRBJ1-5; D gene unclear. CDR1 is SGHTA and CDR2 is FQGNSA in the germline V gene. V was pared by 2 bases and J by 4 bases, with 6 bases between. The CDR3 is made up of 13 amino acids. CDR3 residues: CASSLTSNQPQHF. CDR3 DNA: TGTGCCAGCAGCTTAACGAGTAATCAGCCCCAGCATTTT.

The chain is built from TRBV2 and TRBJ2-1; D is possibly TRBD1 (5 bases). Germline lookup yields CDR1 SNHLY and CDR2 FYNNEI. Trimming removed 7 bases at V and 7 bases at J, with 20 bases between. The CDR3 has 15 amino acids. Here the CDR3 DNA reads TGTGCCAGCACCGGCTTGGGGTTAGCAGGGAATGAGCAGTTCTTC. Protein product: CASTGLGLAGNEQFF.

This rearrangement joins TRBV5-5 to TRBJ2-7; no clear D gene. V lost 2 bases and J lost 5, with 5 bases in between. Germline CDR1 and CDR2: SGHKS and YYEKEE (reference sequence). The CDR3 loop spans 11 amino acids. The CDR3 spells CASSLLDEQYF. The CDR3 DNA is TGTGCCAGCAGCTTATTAGACGAGCAGTACTTC.

J is TRBJ2-1 and V is TRBV15; D may be TRBD2 (6 bases). The ends were cut back, 1 base at V and 5 bases at J, with 15 bases in the middle. CDR3 length: 16 amino acids. Germline CDR1 reads LNHNV; CDR2 reads YYDKDF (reference sequence). CDR3 bases: TGTGCCACCAGCAGAGCCCGGGGAGGAATCGACAATGAGCAGTTCTTC. It specifies CATSRARGGIDNEQFF.

DNA for the CDR3: TGTGCCAGCAGCCAAGACGACATGAGTGGCGGGTTCTCCTACGAGCAGTACTTC. Encoded protein: CASSQDDMSGGFSYEQYF. The genes are TRBV4-2 and TRBJ2-7; tentatively, D is TRBD2 (5 bases). Trimming pared 0 bases from V and 0 bases from J, leaving 18 bases between. The CDR3 extends over 18 amino acids. CDR1 is LGHNA and CDR2 is YNFKEQ in the germline V gene.

The genes are TRBV7-6 and TRBJ2-1; D might be TRBD1 (6 bases). V dropped 5 bases and J dropped 13 bases, with 18 bases sitting between them. The CDR3 covers 13 residues. Looked up from germline, CDR1 is SGHVS and CDR2 is FNYEAQ. Here the CDR3 DNA reads TGTGCCAGCAGCCAAAATCCCGGGACATTTCAGTTCTTC. This translates into CASSQNPGTFQFF.

The count of this clone is one. The rearrangement joins TRBV20-1 to TRBJ2-3; D is uncertain. Deletions cut 5 bases from V and 5 bases from J, with 5 bases between. This CDR3 spans 10 amino acids. CDR1 DFQATT and CDR2 SNEGSKA come from the germline V gene (reference sequence). As DNA, the CDR3 is TGCAGTGCTGCCAGAGATACGCAGTATTTT. This encodes CSAARDTQYF.

This clone has only a few counts. The chain uses TRBV5-8 and TRBJ1-2, with TRBD1 matching 10 bases. V dropped 6 bases and J dropped 7; count of bases not matched to a gene: 6. CDR3 length: 13 amino acids. In germline, CDR1 is SGHTS, CDR2 YDEGEE. This CDR3 is CASIPGQGGGYTF. The CDR3 nucleotides read TGTGCCAGCATCCCCGGACAGGGGGGTGGCTACACCTTC.

The CDR3, as DNA: TGTGCCAGCAGTTTTCGTACTCCTATGGGTGGGGAGACCCAGTACTTC. It codes for CASSFRTPMGGETQYF. The gene calls are TRBV7-2 and TRBJ2-5; D gene uncertain. V shed 6 bases and J shed 5 bases, with 22 bases lying between them. The length of the CDR3 is 16 residues. The germline V gene has CDR1 SGHTA and CDR2 FQGNSA.

The J gene is TRBJ1-4, the V gene TRBV28; D not resolved. Germline V gene data show CDR1 as MDHEN and CDR2 as SYDVKM. The CDR3 runs 12 residues. Trimming cost V 5 bases and J 7 bases, with 8 bases left between them. The CDR3, as DNA: TGTGCCAGCAGTCTCTTAGGTGAAAAACTGTTTTTT. As protein: CASSLLGEKLFF.

The chain combines TRBV7-2 with TRBJ2-7; D ambiguous. Germline CDR1 and CDR2: SGHTA and FQGNSA. CDR3 length: 13 amino acids. V was trimmed by 5 bases and J by 5 bases, leaving 13 bases between them. The CDR3 nucleotides read TGTGCCAGCAGCCGTGAATGGGTACACGAGCAGTACTTC. Its translation is CASSREWVHEQYF.

This chain connects TRBV7-3 to TRBJ2-3; TRBD2 matches 11 bases. Germline lookup yields CDR1 SGHTA and CDR2 FQGTGA. The J segment lost 3 bases and the V segment lost 5 bases, leaving 7 bases of the junction unmatched. The CDR3 spans 16 residues. CDR3 nucleotides: TGTGCCAGCAGCCGAGGGACTAGCGGAATTACAGATACGCAGTATTTT. This encodes CASSRGTSGITDTQYF.

Notes on this clone: The sample holds other DNA sequences that translate to the same CDR3. The chain combines TRBV6-5 with TRBJ1-3, with D uncertain. CDR1 is MNHEY and CDR2 is SVGAGI in the germline V gene. The CDR3 totals 14 residues. Trimming shortened V by 2 bases and J by 0 bases, and 5 bases separated the two germline ends. The CDR3 DNA reads TGTGCCAGCAGTTACGGGAGCTCTGGAAACACCATATATTTT. This codes for CASSYGSSGNTIYF.

This chain connects TRBV11-1 to TRBJ2-2, with D hard to call. Trimming stripped 5 bases from V and 3 bases from J, with 10 bases between. The CDR3 loop spans 14 amino acids. Looked up from germline, CDR1 is SGHAT and CDR2 is FQDESV (reference sequence). In DNA, the CDR3 is TGTGCCAGCAGCGAACGGAGAGACACCGGGGAGCTGTTTTTT. This sequence encodes CASSERRDTGELFF.

The chain's CDR3 is CASSATGGDQPQHF. The CDR3 DNA reads as TGTGCCAGCAGTGCGACAGGGGGGGATCAGCCCCAGCATTTT. This chain joins TRBV27 and TRBJ1-5, with TRBD1 matching over 9 bases. V trimming: 5 bases; J trimming: 5 bases; junction bases outside the gene matches: 4. The germline gives CDR1 MNHEY, CDR2 SMNVEV (reference sequence). This CDR3 has 14 amino acids.

To note about this clone: The DNA is omitted, as the CDR3 cannot be located on it reliably, and the CDR3 follows TCRdb's listing. The rearrangement joins TRBV28 to TRBJ1-5. Germline values: CDR1 MDHEN, CDR2 SYDVKM. The CDR3 sequence runs 17 residues, both termini included. This CDR3 reads CASSLVRGGIAISPSIF.

The chain recombines TRBV9 with TRBJ2-7; D ambiguous. Per germline, CDR1 SGDLS and CDR2 YYNGEE. The ends were cut back, 4 bases at V and 2 bases at J, with 19 bases in the middle. The CDR3 covers 16 residues. The CDR3 DNA reads TGTGCCAGCAGCCCCGTGGCGAATGGGTCCCCCTACGAGCAGTACTTC. Its protein is CASSPVANGSPYEQYF.

This sequence joins TRBV5-1 and TRBJ2-5, with D perhaps TRBD1 (6 bases). This CDR3 is built from 12 residues. Germline CDR1 reads SGHRS; CDR2 reads YFSETQ. V lost 2 bases and J lost 7, with 9 bases in between. DNA of the CDR3: TGCGCCAGCAGCTTCGAACAGGGGACCCAGTACTTC. It encodes CASSFEQGTQYF.

The CDR3 sequence: CASSERVNYGYTF. In nucleotides, the CDR3 is TGTGCCAGCAGTGAGCGGGTTAACTATGGCTACACCTTC. The chain is built from TRBV6-1 and TRBJ1-2, with unresolved D. Germline V gives CDR1 MNHNS, CDR2 SASEGT. Trimming took 3 bases from V and 1 from J, leaving 6 bases between them. The CDR3 has 13 residues.

The chain has TRBV7-9 and TRBJ2-5; possibly TRBD1 for D (6 bases). The germline V and J ends were trimmed by 7 bases and 2 bases, with 20 bases remaining between them. Germline V gene data show CDR1 as SEHNR and CDR2 as FQNEAQ (reference sequence). The length of the CDR3 is 16 residues. The CDR3: CASNPLVDQGQETQYF. The CDR3 DNA reads TGTGCCAGCAACCCCCTAGTGGACCAGGGGCAAGAGACCCAGTACTTC.

The chain links TRBV5-4 to TRBJ1-1; D gene unclear. CDR1 is SGHNT and CDR2 is YYREEE in the germline V gene (reference sequence). V shed 2 bases and J shed 4 bases, with 9 bases lying between them. CDR3 size: 13 residues. The CDR3: CASSFPGGTEAFF. In nucleotides, the CDR3 is TGTGCCAGCAGCTTTCCGGGTGGCACTGAAGCTTTCTTT.

V and J are TRBV30 and TRBJ1-1; D not certain. This CDR3 is built from 11 residues. V was trimmed by 4 bases and J by 5 bases, leaving 8 bases between them. Germline V gene lookup returns CDR1 GTSNPN and CDR2 SVGIG (reference sequence). The CDR3 reads CAWTGKTEAFF. Here the CDR3 DNA reads TGTGCCTGGACCGGTAAGACTGAAGCTTTCTTT.

J is TRBJ1-3 and V is TRBV6-5; D may be TRBD1 (6 bases). V gave up 5 bases and J gave up 8 bases, with 10 bases separating them. The CDR3 is made up of 12 amino acids. Germline values: CDR1 MNHEY, CDR2 SVGAGI. The DNA of the CDR3 is TGTGCCAGCAGTCAAAACAGGGACACCATATATTTT. Residues: CASSQNRDTIYF.

This chain connects TRBV30 to TRBJ2-7; 11 bases match TRBD1. The CDR3 runs 16 residues. The V gene end was trimmed by 6 bases and the J gene end by 6 bases; junction bases not matched to a gene: 16. CDR1 and CDR2 (germline): GTSNPN, SVGIG (reference sequence). CDR3 sequence reads: CACSTWGGTGGTEQYF. In nucleotides, the CDR3 is TGTGCCTGCTCTACTTGGGGCGGGACAGGGGGAACCGAGCAGTACTTC.

V gene TRBV7-2 combines with J gene TRBJ2-3; TRBD2 matches 11 bases. With V trimmed by 4 bases and J by 6 bases, 6 bases remained unmatched. From germline, CDR1 is SGHTA and CDR2 FQGNSA. The CDR3 runs to 15 residues. The CDR3 loop is CASSSLAGAVDTQYF. The CDR3 DNA is TGTGCCAGCAGCTCACTAGCGGGAGCCGTGGATACGCAGTATTTT. Full variable domain (remainder filled in from reference TRBV7-2 and TRBJ2-3): GAGVSQSPSNKVTEKGKDVELRCDPISGHTALYWYRQSLGQGLEFLIYFQGNSAPDKSGLPSDRFSAERTGGSVSTLTIQRTQQEDSAVYLCASSSLAGAVDTQYFGPGTRLTVL.

The chain links TRBV7-2 to TRBJ1-2, with 8 bases matching TRBD1. Looked up from germline, CDR1 is SGHTA and CDR2 is FQGNSA. The CDR3 runs to 15 residues. J lost 7 bases, V lost 7 bases, and 14 bases had no gene match. Here the CDR3 DNA reads TGTGCCAGCACCCAATTCTCCGGGACAGGATGTGGCTACACCTTC. Encoded protein: CASTQFSGTGCGYTF.